The present TCR beta chain was sequenced within a study of Tregs in tolerant kidney transplant recipients (dated by TCRdb to about 2019). For the wider study: The transplants used related donors with nonmyeloablative bone marrow transplantation, and mixed chimerism in the human trials was transient. Before combined kidney and bone marrow transplantation, this study identified donor-specific regulatory T cells using TCRbeta sequencing and then followed those same cells after transplant. What the research found in general, with its limitations: For some patients the PCR primers changed over time, which made it impossible to compare the samples from those patients at the nucleotide level. In tolerant patients, donor-specific Tregs expanded more than Tregs overall, which suggests antigen-driven rather than nonspecific expansion. Biological reproducibility was not directly addressed, though technical replication error appeared minimal. Because the study included only a small number of patients, the results must be confirmed in larger populations and under other immunosuppression protocols. Expanding Tregs with activated donor B cells appeared to identify the most biologically relevant and donor-specific TCRbeta repertoire.

As concerns this clone: Which antigen it targets is not known. No much larger clone is present one base from it, and per-base qualities are unavailable.

In the paper's terms, the time point label means: blood sample drawn before combined kidney and bone marrow transplant. Thawed PBMCs were FACS-sorted into unstimulated Tregs (CD4+CD25+CD127-), CD4+ non-Tregs (CD4+CD25-), CD4 cells and CD8 cells. Thawed PBMCs were rested overnight at 37 degrees C with about 200 IU/ml IL-2 before Treg sorting. 4 combined kidney and bone marrow transplant recipients from the ITN036ST trial were included as patients, and samples were available only from these trial subjects. Healthy control blood was separated into PBMCs by Ficoll density gradient and cryopreserved, and patient PBMCs were collected both before and after transplant. Genomic DNA was extracted from sorted cells with the QIAGEN DNeasy Blood and Tissue Kit for TCRbeta CDR3 sequencing. High-throughput TCRbeta CDR3 sequencing was carried out commercially through immunoSEQ, with PCR amplification with bias correction and internal controls included. The authors' analysis ran thus. A unique productive TCRbeta sequence was defined by the CDR3 nucleotide sequence when primers matched, and otherwise by the CDR3 amino acid sequence together with the Vbeta and Jbeta genes. To correct sorting error, sequences shared between sorted populations at a frequency ratio of 2:1 or less were removed; the rest were assigned to the higher population. Donor-reactive sequences were defined as at least 5-fold expanded in CFSE-low cells versus unstimulated cells, with frequency of at least 0.01% in CFSE-low cells. Repertoire divergence was quantified by Jensen-Shannon divergence using the top 100 TCRbeta sequences ranked by frequency. For any sample with multiple sequencing runs, sorting error was corrected in each run separately before the runs were pooled. TCRdb re-hosts the immuneACCESS table, in-frame sequences only. Its copies lack some clones; in the studies checked, an unresolved V gene accounts for under half of them, and the cause for the rest is not known. Clone size and V and J calls were adopted from that table, with D and trimming inferred from the DNA. The sample yields just under 65,000 clones; 95% to 98% were counted once. 0.34% of the sample is held by the ten biggest clonotypes.

This TCR was recovered from a human donor who received a combined kidney and bone marrow transplant. Sequencing was performed on Tregs from blood, taken before the transplant.

The bases are TGTGCCAGCAGTTACTCTACTAGACCTTCCTACAATGAGCAGTTCTTC. Its amino acids are CASSYSTRPSYNEQFF. This chain joins TRBV6-5 to TRBJ2-1; the D segment could be TRBD2, given 5 matching bases. Via the germline V gene, CDR1 is MNHEY and CDR2 SVGAGI. Trimming takes 0 bases from V and 1 base from J, and the germline ends sit 10 bases apart. CDR3 length: 16 amino acids, cysteine to phenylalanine. Just the 48-base CDR3 DNA is kept, in frame starting at base 1.